This entry lists 17 T cell receptor beta chains sequenced from one sample in a study of T cell repertoires in cytomegalovirus infection. TCRdb re-called the reads with MiXCR, one entry per CDR3 protein. The sample has over 300,000 distinct CDR3 sequences, 17% seen once. Specimen: PBMCs. The receptor source for this set is a human donor in good health (CMV status not recorded). Some clones in this sample may be carry-over from other donors' samples.

This clonotype was seen ten or more times. This rearrangement joins TRBV6-6 to TRBJ1-5; TRBD1 agrees at 10 bases. CDR1 and CDR2 from the germline V gene are MNHNY and SVGAGI (reference sequence). The CDR3 runs 18 residues. With 3 bases clipped from V and 0 bases from J, the junction kept 8 bases outside the gene matches. The CDR3: CASSYDRGRIYSNQPQHF. CDR3 DNA: TGTGCCAGCAGTTATGACAGGGGGCGAATCTATAGCAATCAGCCCCAGCATTTT.

This chain joins TRBV11-2 and TRBJ1-1, with unresolved D. The CDR3 covers 13 residues. The ends were cut back, 3 bases at V and 3 bases at J, with 8 bases in the middle. Germline loops: CDR1 SGHAT, CDR2 FQNNGV. The CDR3 DNA follows: TGTGCCAGCAGCTTTGTCGGGTACACTGAAGCTTTCTTT. Protein: CASSFVGYTEAFF.

V gene TRBV2 combines with J gene TRBJ2-2; TRBD2 aligns across 7 bases. CDR3 length: 14 amino acids. Germline V gene sequence: CDR1 SNHLY, CDR2 FYNNEI. With 5 bases clipped from V and 6 bases from J, the junction kept 6 bases outside the gene matches. CDR3 protein: CASSSGGFPGELFF. The DNA for the CDR3 is TGTGCCAGCAGTTCCGGGGGGTTTCCCGGGGAGCTGTTTTTT. The full variable domain, its missing parts supplied by reference TRBV2 and TRBJ2-2, is EPEVTQTPSHQVTQMGQEVILRCVPISNHLYFYWYRQILGQKVEFLVSFYNNEISEKSEIFDDQFSVERPDGSNFTLKIRSTKLEDSAMYFCASSSGGFPGELFFGEGSRLTVL.

This clonotype has at least ten counts. The chain is built from TRBV25-1 and TRBJ2-1; 8 bases are shared with TRBD2. Germline V CDR1 and CDR2: MGHDK, SYGVNS. This CDR3 is built from 14 residues. V lost 3 bases, J lost 6 bases, and 4 bases stayed unmatched. The CDR3 reads CASSEAGGLNEQFF. CDR3 in DNA: TGTGCCAGCAGTGAGGCGGGGGGCCTCAATGAGCAGTTCTTC.

This clonotype was found many times. The chain combines TRBV6-2 or TRBV6-3 with TRBJ1-6; D remains unclear. This CDR3 region has 13 residues. Trimming removed 8 bases from V and 5 bases from J, with 10 bases in between. CDR1 and CDR2 (germline): MNHEY, SVGEGT. The CDR3 region is CASVRGNNSPLHF. The CDR3 region has the DNA TGTGCCAGCGTCCGCGGAAATAATTCACCCCTCCACTTT.

This clonotype was seen at least ten times. This chain uses TRBV11-3 with TRBJ2-3, with 8 nucleotides matching TRBD2. CDR1 SGHNT and CDR2 YENEEA come from the germline V gene. V lost 6 bases to trimming and J lost 5 bases; unmatched junction nucleotides: 7. The CDR3 is made up of 14 amino acids. In DNA form, the CDR3 reads TGTGCCAGCAGTAAAGCGGGGGCGGGAGATACGCAGTATTTT. It yields the protein CASSKAGAGDTQYF.

The sample holds many counts of this clonotype. This chain joins TRBV7-2 and TRBJ1-1; possibly TRBD1 for D (5 bases). Trimming stripped 3 bases from V and 0 bases from J, with 11 bases between. The CDR3 is made up of 15 amino acids. In germline, CDR1 is SGHTA, CDR2 FQGNSA. The CDR3 DNA reads TGTGCCAGCAGCTTTACAACGGGGGTGAACACTGAAGCTTTCTTT. Translating gives CASSFTTGVNTEAFF.

This clonotype was seen many times. This chain joins TRBV12-3 or TRBV12-4 and TRBJ2-5; the D is unclear. The CDR3 has 11 amino acids. V was cut by 5 bases and J by 5 bases, with 6 bases left in between. CDR3 loop: CASSDGETQYF. For the CDR3, the DNA is TGTGCCAGCAGTGACGGGGAGACCCAGTACTTC.

This clonotype was observed many times. V gene TRBV7-2 combines with J gene TRBJ1-2; D may be TRBD1 (5 bases). The CDR3 is 15 amino acids. Between the trimmed V and J ends, which lost 4 bases and 6 bases, there was a span of 18 bases. Germline CDR1 SGHTA, CDR2 FQGNSA. The CDR3 here is CASSSFGTQRHGYTF. CDR3 coding DNA: TGTGCCAGCAGCTCATTCGGGACGCAGCGCCATGGCTACACCTTC.

This clonotype was seen repeatedly, ten times or more. The chain uses TRBV27 and TRBJ2-5; the D is unclear. Trimming shortened V by 2 bases and J by 0 bases, and 4 bases separated the two germline ends. Germline V gene sequence: CDR1 MNHEY, CDR2 SMNVEV (reference sequence). The CDR3 has 13 amino acids. CDR3 sequence: CASSLSYQETQYF. The CDR3 DNA reads as TGTGCCAGCAGTTTAAGTTACCAAGAGACCCAGTACTTC.

This clonotype was counted many times. The CDR3 region is CAILIRGYGYTF. In nucleotides, the CDR3 is TGTGCCATCCTCATCCGGGGCTATGGCTACACCTTC. The V call is TRBV12-3 or TRBV12-4, the J call TRBJ1-2; no clear D. This CDR3 is built from 12 residues. V gave up 10 bases and J gave up 4 bases, with 13 bases separating them.

The chain recombines TRBV29-1 with TRBJ2-7, with 9 bases aligning to TRBD1. Trimming cost V 2 bases and J 2 bases; bases outside gene matches: 7. In germline, CDR1 is SQVTM, CDR2 ANQGSEA. CDR3 length equals 15 residues. The CDR3 region has the DNA TGCAGCGTTGAATTAACCGGGACAGGGACCTACGAGCAGTACTTC. Amino acid sequence: CSVELTGTGTYEQYF.

The chain joins TRBV20-1 to TRBJ2-7, with 9 bases identical to TRBD1. Trimming cost V 1 base and J 6 bases; bases outside gene matches: 4. The CDR3 has 13 amino acids. Germline lookup yields CDR1 DFQATT and CDR2 SNEGSKA (reference sequence). This CDR3 reads CSARGDREFEQYF. The CDR3 DNA reads TGCAGTGCTAGAGGGGACAGGGAATTCGAGCAGTACTTC.

At least ten counts were recorded for this clonotype. The chain recombines TRBV7-6 with TRBJ2-1, with TRBD2 matching 10 bases. The CDR3 extends over 16 amino acids. Germline CDR1 is SGHVS and CDR2 is FNYEAQ. V was clipped by 5 bases and J by 6 bases; unmatched bases: 10. The CDR3 DNA reads as TGTGCCAGCAGCCCCCTAGCGGGGGCACCGGTCAATGAGCAGTTCTTC. It encodes CASSPLAGAPVNEQFF. Drawing the rest from reference TRBV7-6 and TRBJ2-1, the complete variable domain is GAGVSQSPRYKVTKRGQDVALRCDPISGHVSLYWYRQALGQGPEFLTYFNYEAQQDKSGLPNDRFSAERPEGSISTLTIQRTEQRDSAMYRCASSPLAGAPVNEQFFGPGTRLTVL.

The rearrangement uses TRBV20-1 and TRBJ1-5, with D possibly TRBD1 on 5 matching bases. Trimming shortened V by 6 bases and J by 6 bases, and 15 bases separated the two germline ends. The germline gives CDR1 DFQATT, CDR2 SNEGSKA (reference sequence). The CDR3 totals 13 residues. The CDR3 nucleotides are TGCAGTGCCGTCCAGGGCGAGGGTCAGCCCCAGCATTTT. Translation: CSAVQGEGQPQHF.

This clonotype was counted between two and nine times. This chain connects TRBV2 to TRBJ1-6; no clear D. Trimming removed 0 bases from V and 7 bases from J, with 10 bases in between. This CDR3 is 15 amino acids long. Germline loops: CDR1 SNHLY, CDR2 FYNNEI. CDR3 protein: CASSEATDFNSPLHF. CDR3 in DNA: TGTGCCAGCAGTGAAGCTACGGACTTCAATTCACCCCTCCACTTT.

A few counts support this clonotype. This chain uses TRBV29-1 with TRBJ1-1, with 9 bases matching TRBD1. Germline V lookup: CDR1 SQVTM, CDR2 ANQGSEA. J lost 1 base, V lost 7 bases, and 16 bases had no gene match. This CDR3 comprises 17 residues. This CDR3 reads CSARARGDRATNTEAFF. Here the CDR3 DNA reads TGCAGCGCCAGAGCCAGGGGGGACAGGGCGACGAACACTGAAGCTTTCTTT.